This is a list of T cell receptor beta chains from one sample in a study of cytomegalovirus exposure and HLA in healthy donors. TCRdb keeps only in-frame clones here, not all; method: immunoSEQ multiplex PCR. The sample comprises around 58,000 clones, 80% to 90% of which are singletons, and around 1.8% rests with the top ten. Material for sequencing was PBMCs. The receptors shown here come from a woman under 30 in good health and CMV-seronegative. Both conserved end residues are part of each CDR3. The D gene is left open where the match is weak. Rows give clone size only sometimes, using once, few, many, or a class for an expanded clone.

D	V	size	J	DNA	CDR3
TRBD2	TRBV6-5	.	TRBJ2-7	TGTGCCAGCACTCGGTGGGCTAGCGGGAACGACGAGCAGTACTTC	CASTRWASGNDEQYF
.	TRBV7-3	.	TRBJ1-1	TGTGCCAGCAGCCCTAACCCCAACGGGGGGGGAAACACTGAAGCTTTCTTT	CASSPNPNGGGNTEAFF
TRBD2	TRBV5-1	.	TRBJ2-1	TGCGCCAGCAGCTTGGTTTTGGCGGGAGGGAGGGGTGAGCAGTTCTTC	CASSLVLAGGRGEQFF
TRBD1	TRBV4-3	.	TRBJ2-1	TGCGCCAGCAGCCAAGAAGACAGGGGGCGGGGTGAGCAGTTCTTC	CASSQEDRGRGEQFF
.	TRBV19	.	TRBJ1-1	TGTGCCAGTAGTATCGGTTACACTGAAGCTTTCTTT	CASSIGYTEAFF
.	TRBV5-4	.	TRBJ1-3	TGTGCCAGCAGCGGGAGGGACTCTGGAAACACCATATATTTT	CASSGRDSGNTIYF
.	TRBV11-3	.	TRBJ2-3	TGTGCCAGCAGCGAGTTTTCAGATACGCAGTATTTT	CASSEFSDTQYF
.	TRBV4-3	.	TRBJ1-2	TGCGCCAGCAGCCAAGACTCTCGGACAGAGACCGGCAATAACTATGGCTACACCTTC	CASSQDSRTETGNNYGYTF
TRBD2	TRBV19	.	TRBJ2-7	TGTGCCAGTAGGAGGACTAGCGGGAGTTTATCCGAGCAGTACTTC	CASRRTSGSLSEQYF
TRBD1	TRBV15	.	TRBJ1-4	TGTGCCACCAGCAGAGATGGGACAGTATTTGAAAAACTGTTTTTT	CATSRDGTVFEKLFF
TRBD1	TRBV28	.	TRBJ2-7	TGTGCCAGCAGAAAAACCGGGACAGCCTACGAGCAGTACTTC	CASRKTGTAYEQYF
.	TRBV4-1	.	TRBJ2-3	TGCGCCAGCAGCCAAGAGGTCCCGGGGGTGAGGACAGATACGCAGTATTTT	CASSQEVPGVRTDTQYF
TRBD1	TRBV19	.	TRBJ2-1	TGTGCCAGTAGAGAAGACAGGGAGAGGGAGCAGTTCTTC	CASREDREREQFF
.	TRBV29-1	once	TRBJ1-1	TGCAGCGCCTCGGGGGGGCTGGGAGAAGCTTTCTTT	CSASGGLGEAFF
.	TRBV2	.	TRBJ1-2	TGTGCCAGCAGGCGAGACGGAGATTATGGCTACACCTTC	CASRRDGDYGYTF
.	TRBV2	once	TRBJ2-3	TGTGCCAGCATGGCGGAGGTCGTAACAGATACGCAGTATTTT	CASMAEVVTDTQYF
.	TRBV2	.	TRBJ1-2	TGTGCCAGCAGGGTTGGGACTTATGGCTACACCTTC	CASRVGTYGYTF
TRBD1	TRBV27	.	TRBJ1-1	TGTGCCAGCAGTCCAGCGGGACAGGGTCGGGGGAACACTGAAGCTTTCTTT	CASSPAGQGRGNTEAFF
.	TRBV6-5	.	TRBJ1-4	TGTGCCAGCATGCGGGGACCTAATGAAAAACTGTTTTTT	CASMRGPNEKLFF
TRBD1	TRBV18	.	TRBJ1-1	TGTGCCAGCTCAACGAAGACAGGGGGCGGGACTGAAGCTTTCTTT	CASSTKTGGGTEAFF
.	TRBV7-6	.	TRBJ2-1	TGTGCCAGCAGCTTAGCGCGGGTGTCCTACAATGAGCAGTTCTTC	CASSLARVSYNEQFF
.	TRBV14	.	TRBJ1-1	TGTGCCAGCAGCTTCGTGGACAGGAACACTGAAGCTTTCTTT	CASSFVDRNTEAFF
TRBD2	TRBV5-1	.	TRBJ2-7	TGCGCCAGCAGGACTAGCGGGGGTTACTCCTACGAGCAGTACTTC	CASRTSGGYSYEQYF
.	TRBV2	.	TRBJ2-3	TGTGCCAGCATAGCAGAGAGGGTAGGCACAGATACGCAGTATTTT	CASIAERVGTDTQYF
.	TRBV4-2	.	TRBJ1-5	TGTGCCAGCAGCCAAGAGATCCGGAATCAGCCCCAGCATTTT	CASSQEIRNQPQHF
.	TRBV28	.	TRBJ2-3	TGTGCCAGCAGTTTAATGGGCACCGTCACAGATACGCAGTATTTT	CASSLMGTVTDTQYF
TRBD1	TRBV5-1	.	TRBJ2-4	TGCGCCAGCAGCTTGGGGACAGGGACAAACATTCAGTACTTC	CASSLGTGTNIQYF
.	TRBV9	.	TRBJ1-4	TGTGCCAGCAGCGGAGGAGGTGCTTATGAAAAACTGTTTTTT	CASSGGGAYEKLFF
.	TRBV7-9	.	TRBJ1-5	TGTGCCAGCAGCTTGGACGGGATTGTGCCCCAGCATTTT	CASSLDGIVPQHF
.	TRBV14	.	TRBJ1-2	TGTGCCAGCGGGCCTTACGGACGGGAGATTGGCTACACCTTC	CASGPYGREIGYTF
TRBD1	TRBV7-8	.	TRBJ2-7	TGTGCCAGCAGCTTAGGGACAGGGGATGTCAAGCAGTACTTC	CASSLGTGDVKQYF
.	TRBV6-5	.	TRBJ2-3	TGTGCCAGCAGTGCGGCAGATACGCAGTATTTT	CASSAADTQYF
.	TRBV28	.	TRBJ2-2	TGTGCCAGCAGTTTTGGGGCGGGGGAGCTGTTTTTT	CASSFGAGELFF
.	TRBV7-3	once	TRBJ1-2	TGTGCCAGCAGCTTAGCCTCTACCCTGAACTATGGCTACACCTTC	CASSLASTLNYGYTF
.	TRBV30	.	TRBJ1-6	TGTGCCGGAGGGGACCATAATTCACCCCTCCACTTT	CAGGDHNSPLHF
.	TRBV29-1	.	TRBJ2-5	TGCAGCGGATATGGTTACTTCGGGATCGGCCAAGAGACCCAGTACTTC	CSGYGYFGIGQETQYF
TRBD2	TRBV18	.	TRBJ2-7	TGTGCCAGCTCACCCCGGGACTACACCTACGAGCAGTACTTC	CASSPRDYTYEQYF
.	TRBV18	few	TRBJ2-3	TGTGCCAGCTCACTGGAGCAGTATACGCAGTATTTT	CASSLEQYTQYF
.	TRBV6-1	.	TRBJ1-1	TGTGCCAGCAGTGACTCTTCAACCGGGAACACTGAAGCTTTCTTT	CASSDSSTGNTEAFF
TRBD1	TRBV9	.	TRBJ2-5	TGTGCCAGCAGCGAGGGGGCTCGCGAGACCCAGTACTTC	CASSEGARETQYF
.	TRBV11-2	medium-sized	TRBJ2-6	TGTGCCAGCAGCTTGATGGCTAGCGCGAGCTCTGGGGCCAACGTCCTGACTTTC	CASSLMASASSGANVLTF
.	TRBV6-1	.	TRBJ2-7	TGTGCCAGCAGACCGGGACACCTAAGCTCCTACGAGCAGTACTTC	CASRPGHLSSYEQYF
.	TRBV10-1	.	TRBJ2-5	TGCGCCAGCAGCGGCGGACAAAACCAAGAGACCCAGTACTTC	CASSGGQNQETQYF
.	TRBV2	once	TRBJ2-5	TGTGCCAGTAGCCCCATCCAAGAGACCCAGTACTTC	CASSPIQETQYF
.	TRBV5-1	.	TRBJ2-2	TGCGCCAGCAGTACTACAGGGTCGGGAACCGGGGAGCTGTTTTTT	CASSTTGSGTGELFF
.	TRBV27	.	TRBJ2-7	TGTGCCAGCAGTTTTAGAGGAACCTACGAGCAGTACTTC	CASSFRGTYEQYF
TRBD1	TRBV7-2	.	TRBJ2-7	TGTGCCAGCAGCTCGCTCACAGGGGGCTACGAGCAGTACTTC	CASSSLTGGYEQYF
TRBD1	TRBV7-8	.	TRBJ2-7	TGTGCCAGCAGCCCTGGACAGGGAACCTTTTACGAGCAGTACTTC	CASSPGQGTFYEQYF
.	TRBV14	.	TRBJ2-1	TGTGCCAGCAGCCGAGGCGTGGCACCATACAATGAGCAGTTCTTC	CASSRGVAPYNEQFF
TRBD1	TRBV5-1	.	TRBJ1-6	TGCGCCAGCAGCTTGGAGGGGACAGGGGTATCACCCCTCCACTTT	CASSLEGTGVSPLHF
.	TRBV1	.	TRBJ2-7	TGCACCAGCAGCCACTTTACTCTAGCGGCCATCTACGAGCAGTACTTC	CTSSHFTLAAIYEQYF
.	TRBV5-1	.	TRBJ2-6	TGCGCCAGCAGCTTGACAGTCTACTCTGGGGCCAACGTCCTGACTTTC	CASSLTVYSGANVLTF
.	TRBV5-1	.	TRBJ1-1	TGCGCCAGCAGCTGGCGGGGTGTCCGAGCGTCTAACACTGAAGCTTTCTTT	CASSWRGVRASNTEAFF
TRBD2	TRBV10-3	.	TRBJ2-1	TGTGCCATCAGTGAGTCGAGGGCGAGCGGGGATTACAATGAGCAGTTCTTC	CAISESRASGDYNEQFF
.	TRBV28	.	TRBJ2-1	TGTGCCAGCAGTAATGGACTCCTCAATGAGCAGTTCTTC	CASSNGLLNEQFF
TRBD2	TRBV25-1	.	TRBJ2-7	TGTGCCAGCGCCCTCGGGGGGGAGGGCTCTTACGAGCAGTACTTC	CASALGGEGSYEQYF
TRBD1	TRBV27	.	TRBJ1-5	TGTGCCAGCAGTTTATGGGGGACAGGGGTCGGGGGTCAGCCCCAGCATTTT	CASSLWGTGVGGQPQHF
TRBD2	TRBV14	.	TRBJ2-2	TGTGCCAGCAGCCGAAGACTAGCGGGTGGCGGGGAGCTGTTTTTT	CASSRRLAGGGELFF
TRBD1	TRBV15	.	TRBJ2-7	TGTGCCACCAGCAGAGATTCGGGACAGGAGACCTACGAGCAGTACTTC	CATSRDSGQETYEQYF
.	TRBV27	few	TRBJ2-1	TGTGCCAGCAACTACCAGAGGCTGGGTGAGCAGTTCTTC	CASNYQRLGEQFF